Each of the 14 T cell receptor beta chains below was sequenced from the same sample in a study of regulatory T cells in long-lasting Graves disease. For TCR beta, libraries came from iRepertoire HTBI primers and Arm-PCR of CDR3 regions. A single record per CDR3 protein comes from TCRdb applying MiXCR to the multiplex PCR reads. The sample shows around 400,000 distinct CDR3 sequences, around 20% of them seen only once. This sample's time point: persistent/refractory GD, antithyroid drugs over 5 years with positive TRAb. Extracted PBMC RNA gave rise to the TCR library. The sample was peripheral blood mononuclear cells (PBMCs), taken when the disease was refractory, from a patient treated with antithyroid drugs. All receptors come from a female donor with Graves disease.

The rearrangement joins TRBV5-1 to TRBJ2-7, with D perhaps matching TRBD1 (6 bases). The CDR3 consists of 14 residues. CDR1 SGHRS and CDR2 YFSETQ come from the germline V gene. Trimming pared 3 bases from V and 2 bases from J, leaving 12 bases between. CDR3 loop: CASSSHRATYEQYF. The CDR3 coding sequence is TGCGCCAGCAGCTCCCACAGGGCGACCTACGAGCAGTACTTC.

A few counts support this clonotype. The gene calls are TRBV19 and TRBJ1-2, with D unresolved. V dropped 6 bases and J dropped 3 bases, with 11 bases sitting between them. This CDR3 has 13 residues. CDR1 is LNHDA and CDR2 is SQIVND in the germline V gene (reference sequence). CDR3 sequence reads: CASRLRADYGYTF. The CDR3 region has the DNA TGTGCCAGTAGACTGCGGGCAGACTATGGCTACACCTTC.

This chain links TRBV19 with TRBJ2-2; tentative D call: TRBD1 (6 bases). This CDR3 has 15 amino acids. Trimming cost V 2 bases and J 4 bases, with 11 bases left between them. The germline CDR1 and CDR2 sequences are LNHDA and SQIVND (reference sequence). The CDR3: CASSIWGPRTGELFF. The CDR3 bases are TGTGCCAGTAGTATATGGGGGCCTCGCACCGGGGAGCTGTTTTTT.

This clonotype was counted between two and nine times. The chain links TRBV18 to TRBJ1-2; D is possibly TRBD1 (5 bases). Per germline, CDR1 KGHSH and CDR2 LQKENI. The ends were cut back, 0 bases at V and 0 bases at J, with 14 bases in the middle. The CDR3 runs to 17 residues. In DNA, the CDR3 is TGTGCCAGCTCACCACCGGGGGTGGACCAAGCTAACTATGGCTACACCTTC. This sequence encodes CASSPPGVDQANYGYTF.

The J gene is TRBJ2-7, the V gene TRBV29-1; D is possibly TRBD2 (5 bases). Deletions cut 2 bases from V and 3 bases from J, with 20 bases between. The CDR3 has 16 residues. Germline CDR1 and CDR2: SQVTM and ANQGSEA. CDR3 amino acids: CSVETARRGDRYEQYF. CDR3 nucleotide sequence: TGCAGCGTTGAAACCGCCCGACGGGGTGATCGCTACGAGCAGTACTTC.

The V gene is TRBV20-1, the J gene TRBJ1-2, with no clear D. The CDR3 length is 16 residues. Germline CDR1 is DFQATT and CDR2 is SNEGSKA (reference sequence). V dropped 4 bases and J dropped 0 bases, with 18 bases sitting between them. CDR3 coding DNA: TGCAGTGCTATACACGCCGACCGGGAGACTAACTATGGCTACACCTTC. This sequence encodes CSAIHADRETNYGYTF.

This rearrangement joins TRBV6-2 or TRBV6-3 to TRBJ2-1; D is undetermined. The V end lost 7 bases, the J end lost 7 bases, and 17 bases lay between the germline ends. Germline CDR1 and CDR2: MNHEY and SVGEGT. CDR3 length: 14 amino acids. CDR3 amino acids: CASNHPGPANEQFF. CDR3 sequence (DNA): TGTGCCAGCAACCATCCCGGACCTGCAAATGAGCAGTTCTTC.

This chain uses TRBV12-3 or TRBV12-4 with TRBJ2-3; no reliable D call. Trimming pared 6 bases from V and 2 bases from J, leaving 6 bases between. The CDR3 runs 12 residues. The CDR3 DNA follows: TGTGCCAGCAGAGAAGACACAGATACGCAGTATTTT. Its translation is CASREDTDTQYF.

The rearrangement links TRBV29-1 to TRBJ1-1; 7 bases map to TRBD1. After removal of 6 bases from V and 6 bases from J, the junction contained 7 bases not matched to a gene. CDR3 length equals 12 residues. The germline gives CDR1 SQVTM, CDR2 ANQGSEA. The chain's CDR3 is CSVGDRVAEAFF. The CDR3 region has the DNA TGCAGCGTAGGAGACAGGGTAGCTGAAGCTTTCTTT.

This clonotype has just a few counts. V is TRBV7-2 and J is TRBJ1-1, with D tentatively TRBD1 (5 bases). The CDR3 runs 13 residues. Germline lookup yields CDR1 SGHTA and CDR2 FQGNSA. The V and J ends lost 0 bases and 8 bases respectively, with 10 bases between them. CDR3 nucleotides: TGTGCCAGCAGCTTAGCGGGGGGGAACGAAGCTTTCTTT. Translating gives CASSLAGGNEAFF.

V gene TRBV29-1 combines with J gene TRBJ1-1, with no clear D. The V end lost 0 bases, the J end lost 6 bases, and 17 bases lay between the germline ends. CDR3 length: 15 residues. Germline CDR1 reads SQVTM; CDR2 reads ANQGSEA. The CDR3, as DNA: TGCAGCGTTGAAGATCAACTCGGGGTTAGACCTGAAGCTTTCTTT. It is translated as CSVEDQLGVRPEAFF.

The chain carries TRBV12-5 and TRBJ2-5; 11 nucleotides match TRBD2. In germline, CDR1 is LGHNT, CDR2 FRNRAP. The CDR3 length is 14 residues. Trimming took 5 bases from V and 3 from J; bases not matched to a gene: 2. The CDR3 here is CASGPGLAEETQYF. DNA for the CDR3: TGTGCTAGTGGTCCGGGACTAGCGGAAGAGACCCAGTACTTC.

V usage is TRBV4-3 and J usage is TRBJ1-1; perhaps TRBD1 as D (5 bases). Trimming pared 0 bases from V and 1 base from J, leaving 9 bases between. The CDR3 is made up of 15 amino acids. The germline CDR1 and CDR2 sequences are LGHNA and YSLEER. In DNA form, the CDR3 reads TGCGCCAGCAGCCAAGATGGGGGGAGGAACACTGAAGCTTTCTTT. Translation gives CASSQDGGRNTEAFF.

The rearrangement uses TRBV5-1 and TRBJ1-2; possibly TRBD1 for D (5 bases). This CDR3 region has 13 residues. V dropped 0 bases and J dropped 8 bases, with 11 bases sitting between them. CDR1 and CDR2 from the germline V gene are SGHRS and YFSETQ. In DNA, the CDR3 is TGCGCCAGCAGCTTGGAGGGGAAGAACGGCTACACCTTC. This codes for CASSLEGKNGYTF.